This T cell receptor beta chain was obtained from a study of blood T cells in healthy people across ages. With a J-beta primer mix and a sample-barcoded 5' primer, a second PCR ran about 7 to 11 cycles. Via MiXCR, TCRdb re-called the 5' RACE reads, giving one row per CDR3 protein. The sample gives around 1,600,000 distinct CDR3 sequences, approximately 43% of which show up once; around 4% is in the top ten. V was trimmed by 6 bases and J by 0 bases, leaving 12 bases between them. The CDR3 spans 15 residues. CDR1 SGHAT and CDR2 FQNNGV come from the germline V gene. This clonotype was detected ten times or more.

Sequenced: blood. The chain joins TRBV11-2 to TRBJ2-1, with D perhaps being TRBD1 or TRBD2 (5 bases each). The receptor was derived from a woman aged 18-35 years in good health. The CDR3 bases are TGTGCCAGCAGTTGGGGGACGAGCTCCTACAATGAGCAGTTCTTC. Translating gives CASSWGTSSYNEQFF. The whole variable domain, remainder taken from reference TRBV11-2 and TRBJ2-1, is EAGVAQSPRYKIIEKRQSVAFWCNPISGHATLYWYQQILGQGPKLLIQFQNNGVVDDSQLPKDRFSAERLKGVDSTLKIQPAKLEDSAVYLCASSWGTSSYNEQFFGPGTRLTVL.